This T cell receptor beta chain was documented in a study of T cells after yellow fever vaccination. This clonotype was counted between two and nine times. TCRdb redid the calling of the 5' RACE reads with MiXCR, one entry per CDR3 protein. The sample yields more than 300,000 distinct CDR3 sequences, about 10% seen once. Losses at the gene ends were 5 bases for V and 0 bases for J; bases not matched to a gene: 4. The CDR3 length is 15 residues. This clonotype was obtained from a young man who received the YFV17D yellow fever vaccine. This sample comprised CD4+ T cells sorted from PBMCs, obtained 45 days after the yellow fever booster vaccination. The V gene is TRBV12-3 or TRBV12-4, the J gene TRBJ1-3; 7 bases map to TRBD1. CDR3 coding DNA: TGTGCCAGCAGTCTACAGGGGTTCTCTGGAAACACCATATATTTT. Protein product: CASSLQGFSGNTIYF.